This T cell receptor beta chain was identified in a study of CD8 T cells in Susac syndrome. After extraction with the RNeasy kit, about 0.5 to 1 ug of the RNA was reverse transcribed using random hexamers. By means of immunoSEQ multiplex PCR, TCR beta CDR3 spanning 54 Vbeta and 13 Jbeta underwent amplification. TCRdb fed the immunoSEQ multiplex PCR reads into MiXCR, producing one record per CDR3 protein. The profile shows 150,000 to 200,000 distinct CDR3 sequences, around 94% of them singletons. Source material: CD4+ T cells from PBMCs. This TCR came from a human donor in good health.

Here the CDR3 reads CASSLSTANYGYTF. The DNA of the CDR3 is TGTGCCAGCAGCCTCTCGACGGCAAACTATGGCTACACCTTC. V gene TRBV2 combines with J gene TRBJ1-2, with D hard to call. The CDR3 is made up of 14 amino acids. The germline gives CDR1 SNHLY, CDR2 FYNNEI. V lost 6 bases and J 2 bases, leaving 13 bases between the germline ends.